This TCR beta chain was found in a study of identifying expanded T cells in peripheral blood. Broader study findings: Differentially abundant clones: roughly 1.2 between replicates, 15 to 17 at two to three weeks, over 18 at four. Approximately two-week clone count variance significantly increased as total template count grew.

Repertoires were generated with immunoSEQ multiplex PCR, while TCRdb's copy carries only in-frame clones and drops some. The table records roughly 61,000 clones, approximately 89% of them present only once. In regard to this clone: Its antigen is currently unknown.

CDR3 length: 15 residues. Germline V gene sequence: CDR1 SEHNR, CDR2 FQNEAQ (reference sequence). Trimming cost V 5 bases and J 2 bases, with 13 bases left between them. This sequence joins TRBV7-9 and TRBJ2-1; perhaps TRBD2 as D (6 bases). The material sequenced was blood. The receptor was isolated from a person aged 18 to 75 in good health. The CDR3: CASSPAGSPYNEQFF. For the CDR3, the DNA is TGTGCCAGCAGCCCAGCGGGCAGCCCCTACAATGAGCAGTTCTTC.